Listed below are T cell receptor beta chains from one sample, sequenced in a study of response to subunit inactivated influenza vaccine. TCRdb redid the calling of the RT-PCR reads with MiXCR, one entry per CDR3 protein. Of 450,000 to 550,000 distinct CDR3 sequences listed, around 25% are singletons. Sample: CD4+ T cells sorted from PBMCs, taken 5 days after vaccination. The receptors were sampled from a man aged 50-60 years who received an inactivated influenza vaccine. The CDR3 runs from the conserved cysteine through the conserved F or W.

J gene	V gene	CDR3 protein
TRBJ2-2	TRBV6-1	CASSLGQGGAGELFF
TRBJ2-7	TRBV20-1	CSASFGRVNGEQYF
TRBJ1-2	TRBV29-1	CSVNRDGGGYTF
TRBJ2-7	TRBV2	CASSEGVGRGFGYEQYF
TRBJ2-5	TRBV6-1	CASSLIPGQGRETQYF
TRBJ2-7	TRBV29-1	CSVSGPNSYEQYF
TRBJ2-5	TRBV7-8	CASSLVFAETQYF
TRBJ2-1	TRBV12-3/TRBV12-4	CASSFEGATTSYNEQFF
TRBJ2-7	TRBV20-1	CSAIPLAGGHSYEQYF
TRBJ2-2	TRBV2	CASRRSGTGELFF
TRBJ1-1	TRBV7-8	CASREGVRNTEAFF
TRBJ2-7	TRBV28	CASSLYGSISYEQYF
TRBJ2-3	TRBV7-2	CASSLEVDTQYF